This record looks at one TCR beta chain sequence and its context. All enrollees were about 18 to 90 years old and from fewer than 25 US areas. The data originate from a study of blood T cell repertoires in COVID-19. Background on the study: From T cells, B-cell-depleted T cells, or PBMCs came the material, which was cDNA or gDNA.

Trimming cost V 0 bases and J 8 bases, with 8 bases left between them. The CDR3 covers 12 residues. From germline, CDR1 is SGDLS and CDR2 YYNGEE. The assay was immunoSEQ multiplex PCR, and TCRdb's table has in-frame clones only and misses some. The sample has roughly 180,000 clones; approximately 80% are singletons. Sequenced input: PBMCs or T cells enriched from blood (not recorded which). The chain has TRBV9 and TRBJ1-2, with D possibly TRBD1 on 5 matching bases. This receptor was taken from a woman aged 55-69 years who had recovered from COVID-19. In DNA form, the CDR3 reads TGTGCCAGCAGCGTAGTCCAGGGAGGCTACACCTTC. It translates to CASSVVQGGYTF.